The 26 T cell receptor beta chains in this list originate from one sample, sequenced in a study of OX40 agonist ivuxolimab in advanced cancers. Clones were read by immunoSEQ multiplex PCR, and TCRdb kept only the in-frame ones, dropping some. This table holds approximately 68,000 clones, 70% to 90% found once. The specimen comprised CD4+ or CD8+ T cells sorted from blood, sampled in a trial of the OX40 agonist ivuxolimab. These TCRs come from an adult with an advanced solid tumor such as melanoma, head and neck, liver or kidney cancer.

The rearrangement joins TRBV6-6 to TRBJ2-2; D possibly corresponds to TRBD2 (5 bases). Trimming cost V 4 bases and J 15 bases, with 18 bases left between them. Germline V gives CDR1 MNHNY, CDR2 SVGAGI (reference sequence). This CDR3 has 13 amino acids. CDR3 in amino acids: CASSLTFRSRVFF. CDR3 coding DNA: TGTGCCAGCAGTTTAACATTCAGATCGAGGGTGTTTTTT.

The chain links TRBV11-2 to TRBJ2-7, with 9 bases matching TRBD1. The germline gives CDR1 SGHAT, CDR2 FQNNGV. The CDR3 has 14 amino acids. J lost 1 base, V lost 5 bases, and 3 bases had no gene match. CDR3 coding DNA: TGTGCCAGCAGCACCGGGACAGGGTCCTACGAGCAGTACTTC. This gives the protein CASSTGTGSYEQYF.

A word on this clone: The same CDR3 can be traced to other DNA sequences in this sample. The chain is built from TRBV7-8 and TRBJ1-1; D not resolved. Germline assignment: CDR1 SGHVS and CDR2 FQNEAQ. This CDR3 has 15 residues. Trimming pared 5 bases from V and 5 bases from J, leaving 18 bases between. The CDR3 loop reads CASSLPFSRTTEAFF. CDR3 bases: TGTGCCAGCAGCCTTCCATTCAGCCGAACGACTGAAGCTTTCTTT.

V usage is TRBV6-5 and J usage is TRBJ1-4, with D perhaps TRBD1 (6 bases). Trimming removed 5 bases from V and 10 bases from J, with 11 bases in between. The CDR3 is 12 residues long. Per germline, CDR1 MNHEY and CDR2 SVGAGI. CDR3: CASSVGRGKLFF. For the CDR3, the DNA is TGTGCCAGCAGTGTCGGCAGGGGAAAACTGTTTTTT.

This chain links TRBV5-5 with TRBJ2-5, with 8 positions matching TRBD2. Germline V gives CDR1 SGHKS, CDR2 YYEKEE (reference sequence). CDR3 length equals 15 residues. With V trimmed by 4 bases and J by 5 bases, 10 bases remained unmatched. The CDR3 sequence is CASSPRTSPWETQYF. The CDR3 bases are TGTGCCAGCAGCCCGAGGACTAGCCCATGGGAGACCCAGTACTTC. Complete variable domain (other parts from reference TRBV5-5 and TRBJ2-5): DAGVTQSPTHLIKTRGQQVTLRCSPISGHKSVSWYQQVLGQGPQFIFQYYEKEERGRGNFPDRFSARQFPNYSSELNVNALLLGDSALYLCASSPRTSPWETQYFGPGTRLLVL.

This clone turned up a few times. The chain recombines TRBV4-3 with TRBJ2-3, with D perhaps TRBD2 (6 bases). From germline, CDR1 is LGHNA and CDR2 YSLEER. Trimming took off 1 base at V and 6 bases at J, with 14 bases between the two ends. This CDR3 region has 15 residues. CDR3 loop: CASSQGRGTPDTQYF. The DNA for the CDR3 is TGCGCCAGCAGCCAAGGACGGGGGACCCCCGATACGCAGTATTTT.

The CDR3 loop reads CAWSRSGTGSNYGYTF. The DNA of the CDR3 is TGTGCCTGGAGTCGATCCGGGACAGGCTCTAACTATGGCTACACCTTC. The rearrangement uses TRBV30 and TRBJ1-2; TRBD1 aligns across 8 bases. V gave up 2 bases and J gave up 0 bases; unmatched junction bases: 8. CDR3 length equals 16 residues. Germline values: CDR1 GTSNPN, CDR2 SVGIG (reference sequence).

This clone was counted a few times. V gene TRBV19 combines with J gene TRBJ1-2; D not resolved. In germline, CDR1 is LNHDA, CDR2 SQIVND (reference sequence). The V end lost 11 bases, the J end lost 4 bases, and 11 bases lay between the germline ends. The CDR3 has 11 residues. The CDR3: CAPRGPYGYTF. Written as DNA, the CDR3 is TGTGCCCCCCGCGGACCCTATGGCTACACCTTC.

V usage is TRBV19 and J usage is TRBJ2-6; a possible D gene is TRBD1 (5 bases). Germline V gene lookup returns CDR1 LNHDA and CDR2 SQIVND (reference sequence). The CDR3 is 17 residues long. V lost 5 bases and J lost 1, with 15 bases in between. Here the CDR3 reads CASSDPVPGSGANVLTF. The CDR3 region has the DNA TGTGCCAGTAGTGATCCGGTACCAGGGTCTGGGGCCAACGTCCTGACTTTC.

V gene TRBV9 combines with J gene TRBJ2-1; 8 positions match TRBD2. Germline V gives CDR1 SGDLS, CDR2 YYNGEE. The CDR3 has 17 amino acids. J was trimmed by 6 bases and V by 3 bases; bases with no gene match: 14. The CDR3: CASSASILLLAANEQFF. As DNA, the CDR3 is TGTGCCAGCAGCGCTTCTATCCTCTTACTAGCGGCCAATGAGCAGTTCTTC.

This clone was observed a single time. V gene TRBV7-6 combines with J gene TRBJ2-3; D is tentatively TRBD1 or TRBD2 (5 bases each). Germline lookup yields CDR1 SGHVS and CDR2 FNYEAQ. The CDR3 is 13 residues long. V lost 1 base, J lost 5 bases, and 7 bases lay in between. The CDR3 DNA reads as TGTGCCAGCAGCTTAGTTGGGGGAGATACGCAGTATTTT. Protein product: CASSLVGGDTQYF.

The table lists this clone with a count of one. The rearrangement links TRBV6-1 to TRBJ2-7, with D possibly being TRBD1 (6 bases). Germline loops: CDR1 MNHNS, CDR2 SASEGT. This CDR3 contains 14 residues. The V gene lost 10 bases and the J gene lost 4 bases, with 20 bases spanning the gap. The CDR3 spells CATKNIGGGYEQYF. DNA for the CDR3: TGTGCCACCAAGAACATAGGGGGTGGGTACGAGCAGTACTTC.

The J gene is TRBJ2-7, the V gene TRBV7-3, with D perhaps matching TRBD1 (7 bases). The CDR3 loop spans 15 amino acids. V was pared by 2 bases and J by 4 bases, with 15 bases between. Germline lookup yields CDR1 SGHTA and CDR2 FQGTGA. The CDR3 spells CASSLAAGQIYEQYF. The CDR3 bases are TGTGCCAGCAGCTTAGCCGCGGGACAGATATACGAGCAGTACTTC.

As concerns this clone: The junction departs from the called germline gene at one end, perhaps through a read error. Other DNA variants within this sample encode the same CDR3. The rearrangement uses TRBV28 and TRBJ2-7; 9 bases line up with TRBD1. CDR1 is MDHEN, CDR2 SYDVKM, per germline. The CDR3 totals 15 residues. The CDR3 is CASSSPGQGSYEQYF. The CDR3 DNA is TGTGCCAGTAGTTCCCCGGGACAGGGATCCTACGAGCAGTACTTC.

The rearrangement uses TRBV5-1 and TRBJ2-6; D unclear. This CDR3 contains 16 residues. Trimming took 0 bases from V and 0 from J, leaving 7 bases between them. CDR1 SGHRS and CDR2 YFSETQ come from the germline V gene. CDR3 amino acids: CASSLAPASGANVLTF. CDR3 in DNA: TGCGCCAGCAGCTTGGCCCCAGCCTCTGGGGCCAACGTCCTGACTTTC.

The gene calls are TRBV28 and TRBJ1-5, with D unclear. CDR1 MDHEN and CDR2 SYDVKM come from the germline V gene. Trimming removed 3 bases from V and 9 bases from J, with 12 bases in between. The CDR3 contains 13 residues. The CDR3, as DNA: TGTGCCAGCAGTTTGCCAGGCTTGGGGCCCCAGCATTTT. Residues: CASSLPGLGPQHF.

With respect to this clone: This sample also contains other DNA sequences that code for the same CDR3. J is TRBJ2-5 and V is TRBV18; D is undetermined. V was pared by 1 base and J by 3 bases, with 0 bases between. CDR1 and CDR2 (germline): KGHSH, LQKENI. The CDR3 runs 11 residues. The CDR3 protein is CASSPQETQYF. The CDR3 DNA is TGTGCCAGCTCACCACAAGAGACCCAGTACTTC.

As concerns this clone: The same CDR3 can be traced to other DNA sequences in this sample. The CDR3 region is CASSFLTNYEQYF. CDR3 in DNA: TGTGCCAGCAGCTTTCTCACAAACTACGAGCAGTACTTC. The chain combines TRBV7-2 with TRBJ2-7; D is uncertain. The germline V and J ends were trimmed by 3 bases and 3 bases, with 9 bases remaining between them. The CDR3 covers 13 residues. Germline lookup yields CDR1 SGHTA and CDR2 FQGNSA.

The DNA of the CDR3 is TGTGCCAGCAGCAAGGGGCCGGGGACTGAAGCTTTCTTT. As protein: CASSKGPGTEAFF. The chain carries TRBV9 and TRBJ1-1; D is possibly TRBD1 (5 bases). The ends were cut back, 4 bases at V and 5 bases at J, with 12 bases in the middle. CDR1 SGDLS and CDR2 YYNGEE come from the germline V gene. The CDR3 contains 13 residues.

V is TRBV6-9 and J is TRBJ2-4; D ambiguous. CDR3 length: 14 residues. CDR1 MNHGY and CDR2 SVAAGI come from the germline V gene. Trimming removed 6 bases at V and 2 bases at J, with 11 bases between. CDR3: CASRLPGTKNIQYF. The CDR3 DNA follows: TGTGCCAGCAGGTTACCTGGGACCAAAAACATTCAGTACTTC.

V is TRBV11-2 and J is TRBJ2-1; D is perhaps TRBD2 (7 bases). The CDR3 length is 16 residues. Trimming stripped 4 bases from V and 0 bases from J, with 13 bases between. The germline gives CDR1 SGHAT, CDR2 FQNNGV. Here the CDR3 reads CASSSGGGSSYNEQFF. The CDR3 DNA is TGTGCCAGCAGCTCTGGGGGCGGGAGCTCCTACAATGAGCAGTTCTTC. Together with reference TRBV11-2 and TRBJ2-1, the CDR3 gives the full variable domain: EAGVAQSPRYKIIEKRQSVAFWCNPISGHATLYWYQQILGQGPKLLIQFQNNGVVDDSQLPKDRFSAERLKGVDSTLKIQPAKLEDSAVYLCASSSGGGSSYNEQFFGPGTRLTVL.

The chain combines TRBV2 with TRBJ2-1; 8 positions agree with TRBD2. Germline V CDR1 and CDR2: SNHLY, FYNNEI. Losses at the gene ends were 7 bases for V and 7 bases for J; bases not matched to a gene: 12. The length of the CDR3 is 15 residues. The CDR3 loop reads CASTGRGGLSNEQFF. CDR3 in DNA: TGTGCCAGCACCGGTCGGGGGGGCCTATCGAATGAGCAGTTCTTC. Full variable domain (outside the CDR3, taken from reference TRBV2 and TRBJ2-1): EPEVTQTPSHQVTQMGQEVILRCVPISNHLYFYWYRQILGQKVEFLVSFYNNEISEKSEIFDDQFSVERPDGSNFTLKIRSTKLEDSAMYFCASTGRGGLSNEQFFGPGTRLTVL.

The V gene is TRBV5-1, the J gene TRBJ2-3, with 10 positions matching TRBD2. In germline, CDR1 is SGHRS, CDR2 YFSETQ. The CDR3 contains 15 residues. V lost 7 bases and J lost 0; bases outside the gene matches: 5. The CDR3 coding sequence is TGCGCCAGCGGCGAGCGGGGGGGTAGCACAGATACGCAGTATTTT. Translating gives CASGERGGSTDTQYF.

J is TRBJ2-3 and V is TRBV5-1; 7 bases align to TRBD1. After removal of 3 bases from V and 2 bases from J, the junction contained 3 bases not matched to a gene. In germline, CDR1 is SGHRS, CDR2 YFSETQ. The CDR3 totals 14 residues. Here the CDR3 DNA reads TGCGCCAGCAGCTCCGGGACAGTCACAGATACGCAGTATTTT. Protein sequence: CASSSGTVTDTQYF.

The rearrangement uses TRBV5-4 and TRBJ2-3; tentatively, D is TRBD2 (6 bases). V lost 0 bases, J lost 1 base, and 9 bases lay in between. This CDR3 spans 15 amino acids. CDR1 is SGHNT, CDR2 YYREEE, per germline (reference sequence). The CDR3 sequence: CASSLAGGRTDTQYF. CDR3 nucleotides: TGTGCCAGCAGCTTGGCCGGGGGACGCACAGATACGCAGTATTTT. The variable domain in full, with the rest retrieved from reference TRBV5-4 and TRBJ2-3, is ETGVTQSPTHLIKTRGQQVTLRCSSQSGHNTVSWYQQALGQGPQFIFQYYREEENGRGNFPPRFSGLQFPNYSSELNVNALELDDSALYLCASSLAGGRTDTQYFGPGTRLTVL.

The chain couples TRBV7-2 to TRBJ1-3; 8 bases are a match to TRBD1. The trim removed 4 bases at V and 4 bases at J, leaving 6 bases unmatched. The CDR3 covers 15 residues. CDR1 is SGHTA, CDR2 FQGNSA, per germline. The CDR3 nucleotides are TGTGCCAGCAGCTCCAGGGGGCGCGGGGGAAACACCATATATTTT. Protein sequence: CASSSRGRGGNTIYF.